This T cell receptor beta chain was profiled in a study of CD8+ T cells in alopecia areata. Study at large: A regimen of oral tofacitinib, 5 to 10 mg twice daily, was given to treated patients. The protocol delivered tofacitinib for 6 to 18 months, then withdrew it for 6 months. General study results and limits: Unlike in mice, where it was clearer, TCR sharing across patients was less clear, possibly HLA-related. Lesional scalp, especially alopecia totalis/universalis, showed higher clonality than normal scalp.

Turning to this clone: Its matching antigen is unknown.

Trimming took off 8 bases at V and 0 bases at J, with 11 bases between the two ends. The CDR3 contains 12 residues. CDR1 is GTSNPN and CDR2 is SVGIG in the germline V gene (reference sequence). TCR sequencing used cDNA made by reverse transcription of extracted RNA. The protocol was immunoSEQ multiplex PCR, while the TCRdb copy is restricted to in-frame clones and leaves out a portion. The sample consists of over 150,000 clones, 50% to 60% of them appearing once. Treatment given: oral pan-JAK inhibitor, 5-10 mg twice daily. Sequencing was performed on CD4+ T cells sorted from blood, taken at week 4, from a patient treated with tofacitinib. The rearrangement links TRBV30 to TRBJ2-7; possible D gene TRBD2, 7 bases. This clonotype was obtained from a human donor with alopecia areata. The CDR3 DNA is TGTGCCGGCGGGGGCTCCTCCTACGAGCAGTACTTC. Protein product: CAGGGSSYEQYF.